This entry features one TCR beta chain sequence. In germline, CDR1 is LNHDA, CDR2 SQIVND (reference sequence). The CDR3 runs 14 residues. Germline trimming cut 6 bases from V and 5 bases from J; bases unmatched to any gene: 4. This specimen comes from a study of blood T cell repertoires in COVID-19. Overall study context: COVID-19 samples from acute and convalescent phases originated in the United States, Italy and Spain. T cells, B-cell-depleted T cells, or PBMCs supplied cDNA or gDNA.

Produced via immunoSEQ multiplex PCR; TCRdb's table is partial and in-frame only. The table has about 66,000 clones, roughly 84% seen once. Material for sequencing was peripheral blood. This TCR was sampled from a man in his 70s with acute or convalescent COVID-19. V usage is TRBV19 and J usage is TRBJ1-4, with 9 positions matching TRBD1. The CDR3 region is CASRTGTGNEKLFF. The CDR3 DNA reads as TGTGCCAGTAGAACCGGGACAGGGAATGAAAAACTGTTTTTT.